A single sample gave rise to the 15 T cell receptor beta chains below, sequenced in a study of cytomegalovirus exposure and HLA in healthy donors. This PCR relied on a set of 60 Vbeta primers and 13 Jbeta primers. Assay: immunoSEQ multiplex PCR; the TCRdb copy retains only in-frame clones and omits some. In the table there are 170,000 or so clones, roughly 81% of which are singletons. Sequencing was carried out using PBMCs. These receptors originate from a girl aged 5-17 years in good health and CMV-seropositive.

This rearrangement joins TRBV30 to TRBJ2-5, with TRBD1 identical over 9 bases. The length of the CDR3 is 16 residues. Germline lookup yields CDR1 GTSNPN and CDR2 SVGIG (reference sequence). J was trimmed by 5 bases and V by 3 bases; bases with no gene match: 13. The CDR3 DNA reads as TGTGCCTGGAGCGGTACCCCGGGACAGGGCTCGGAGACCCAGTACTTC. It yields the protein CAWSGTPGQGSETQYF.

This clone was seen more than once but under ten times. The V gene is TRBV18, the J gene TRBJ1-4, with 10 bases lining up with TRBD1. With 3 bases clipped from V and 6 bases from J, the junction kept 1 base outside the gene matches. Germline V lookup: CDR1 KGHSH, CDR2 LQKENI. The CDR3 extends over 14 amino acids. The chain's CDR3 is CASSPGQGHEKLFF. The DNA of the CDR3 is TGTGCCAGCTCACCGGGACAGGGGCATGAAAAACTGTTTTTT.

This chain uses TRBV27 with TRBJ2-5; D may be TRBD1 (7 bases). Trimming left V 1 base short and J 4 bases short, with 13 bases between. Germline-derived CDR1 and CDR2 are MNHEY and SMNVEV (reference sequence). The CDR3 has 15 residues. The CDR3 DNA follows: TGTGCCAGCAGTTTATGGGGTCAGGGGGGAGAGACCCAGTACTTC. Protein product: CASSLWGQGGETQYF.

The chain recombines TRBV6-1 with TRBJ1-1; 9 nucleotides line up with TRBD1. The V gene's germline CDR1 is MNHNS and CDR2 SASEGT. The CDR3 spans 16 residues. V shed 1 base and J 7 bases; nucleotides not matched to a gene: 10. In DNA, the CDR3 is TGTGCCAGCAGTGAAGGGATTGACAGGGGGTATAGTGAAGCTTTCTTT. Translating gives CASSEGIDRGYSEAFF.

V and J are TRBV5-1 and TRBJ2-7; 12 bases map to TRBD1. The CDR3 totals 14 residues. J lost 6 bases, V lost 4 bases, and 5 bases had no gene match. Germline assignment: CDR1 SGHRS and CDR2 YFSETQ. The CDR3 reads CASSRGTGGVEQYF. The DNA of the CDR3 is TGCGCCAGCAGCCGGGGGACAGGGGGCGTCGAGCAGTACTTC.

The chain links TRBV28 to TRBJ2-7; 8 bases align to TRBD1. The CDR3 consists of 15 residues. Germline assignment: CDR1 MDHEN and CDR2 SYDVKM. With 6 bases clipped from V and 2 bases from J, the junction kept 9 bases outside the gene matches. The CDR3 DNA is TGTGCCAGCAGCACACCCGGGACAGGAACCTACGAGCAGTACTTC. Encoded protein: CASSTPGTGTYEQYF.

The V gene is TRBV7-9, the J gene TRBJ1-1, with 9 bases fitting TRBD1. With 1 base clipped from V and 0 bases from J, the junction kept 3 bases outside the gene matches. In germline, CDR1 is SEHNR, CDR2 FQNEAQ (reference sequence). The CDR3 contains 16 residues. The CDR3 protein is CASSLGRTGVNTEAFF. In DNA, the CDR3 is TGTGCCAGCAGCTTAGGAAGGACAGGGGTGAACACTGAAGCTTTCTTT.

In this sample, this clone turned up a few times. The chain carries TRBV27 and TRBJ2-2; possible D gene TRBD1, 6 bases. Germline values: CDR1 MNHEY, CDR2 SMNVEV (reference sequence). V lost 3 bases and J 1 base, leaving 6 bases between the germline ends. This CDR3 comprises 14 residues. CDR3 residues: CASSLTGNTGELFF. The CDR3 DNA reads TGTGCCAGCAGTTTGACAGGGAACACCGGGGAGCTGTTTTTT.

The chain couples TRBV18 to TRBJ1-1; 10 bases map to TRBD1. This CDR3 has 13 amino acids. After removal of 5 bases from V and 8 bases from J, the junction contained 5 bases not matched to a gene. Germline values: CDR1 KGHSH, CDR2 LQKENI. CDR3 nucleotide sequence: TGTGCCAGCTCAACCGGGACAGGGGACGAAGCTTTCTTT. Translating gives CASSTGTGDEAFF.

The chain is built from TRBV5-4 and TRBJ1-1, with D unclear. Trimming pared 2 bases from V and 1 base from J, leaving 15 bases between. The CDR3 runs 16 residues. Germline lookup yields CDR1 SGHNT and CDR2 YYREEE (reference sequence). The CDR3 spells CASSLKRERSNTEAFF. The CDR3 DNA follows: TGTGCCAGCAGCTTAAAGAGGGAACGGTCGAACACTGAAGCTTTCTTT.

The V call is TRBV2, the J call TRBJ2-5; D possibly corresponds to TRBD2 (5 bases). Judging by the DNA end, TRBJ2-7 fits better; the J call may be wrong. CDR3 length equals 14 residues. Per germline, CDR1 SNHLY and CDR2 FYNNEI. The CDR3 protein is CASSELSGSYEQYF. The CDR3 nucleotides read TGTGCCAGCAGTGAACTTTCGGGATCCTACGAGCAGTACTTC.

The V call is TRBV9, the J call TRBJ2-7; 8 positions agree with TRBD1. In germline, CDR1 is SGDLS, CDR2 YYNGEE. V shed 5 bases and J 0 bases; nucleotides not matched to a gene: 7. The CDR3 has 15 amino acids. The CDR3: CASSPSGQASYEQYF. As DNA, the CDR3 is TGTGCCAGCAGTCCCTCGGGACAGGCCTCCTACGAGCAGTACTTC.

V usage is TRBV7-9 and J usage is TRBJ1-1; D is perhaps TRBD1 (6 bases). Trimming removed 5 bases at V and 1 base at J, with 14 bases between. This CDR3 contains 15 residues. The germline V gene encodes CDR1 SEHNR and CDR2 FQNEAQ (reference sequence). CDR3 loop: CASSPNDRKNTEAFF. CDR3 in DNA: TGTGCCAGCAGCCCTAATGACAGGAAGAACACTGAAGCTTTCTTT.

This chain joins TRBV27 and TRBJ1-1; possibly TRBD1 for D (6 bases). V lost 6 bases and J lost 5, with 16 bases in between. The germline V gene encodes CDR1 MNHEY and CDR2 SMNVEV (reference sequence). The CDR3 length is 14 residues. The CDR3 loop reads CASRGTPIVTEAFF. In nucleotides, the CDR3 is TGTGCCAGCAGGGGGACACCGATAGTGACTGAAGCTTTCTTT.

The chain combines TRBV7-2 with TRBJ2-1, with TRBD2 matching 12 bases. The CDR3 is 19 amino acids. Germline CDR1 and CDR2: SGHTA and FQGNSA. V shed 1 base and J 5 bases; nucleotides not matched to a gene: 12. Here the CDR3 reads CASSLGTVTSGGPDNEQFF. The CDR3 DNA reads as TGTGCCAGCAGCTTAGGAACAGTAACTAGCGGGGGGCCGGACAATGAGCAGTTCTTC.